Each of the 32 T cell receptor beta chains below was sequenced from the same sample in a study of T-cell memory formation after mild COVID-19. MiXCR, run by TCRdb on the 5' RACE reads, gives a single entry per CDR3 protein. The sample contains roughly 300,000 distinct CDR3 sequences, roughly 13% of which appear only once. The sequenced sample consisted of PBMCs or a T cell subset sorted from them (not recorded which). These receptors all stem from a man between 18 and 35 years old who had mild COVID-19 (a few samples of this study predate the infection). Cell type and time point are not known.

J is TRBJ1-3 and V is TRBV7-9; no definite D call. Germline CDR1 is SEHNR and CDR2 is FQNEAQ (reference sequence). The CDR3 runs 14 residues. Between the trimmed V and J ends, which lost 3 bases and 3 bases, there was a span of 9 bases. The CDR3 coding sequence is TGTGCCAGCAGCTTGACGGGAGGTGGAAACACCATATATTTT. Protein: CASSLTGGGNTIYF.

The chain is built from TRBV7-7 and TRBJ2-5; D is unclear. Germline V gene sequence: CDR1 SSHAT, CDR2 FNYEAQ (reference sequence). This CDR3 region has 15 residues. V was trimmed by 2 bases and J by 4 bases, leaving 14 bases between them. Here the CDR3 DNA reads TGTGCCAGCAGCTTAAGCGTGGTCACTCCAGAGACCCAGTACTTC. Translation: CASSLSVVTPETQYF.

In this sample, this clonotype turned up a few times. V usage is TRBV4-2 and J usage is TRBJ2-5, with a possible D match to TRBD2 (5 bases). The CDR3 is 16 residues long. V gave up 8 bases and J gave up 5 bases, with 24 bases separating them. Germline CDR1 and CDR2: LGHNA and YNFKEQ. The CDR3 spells CASAPGERRWKETQYF. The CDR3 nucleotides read TGTGCCAGCGCTCCTGGAGAGCGGAGATGGAAGGAGACCCAGTACTTC.

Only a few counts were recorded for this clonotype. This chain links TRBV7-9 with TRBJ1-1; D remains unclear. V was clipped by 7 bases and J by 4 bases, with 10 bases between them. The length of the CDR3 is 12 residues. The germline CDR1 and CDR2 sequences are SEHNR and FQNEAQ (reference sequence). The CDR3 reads CASTPRGTEAFF. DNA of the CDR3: TGTGCCAGCACCCCCCGGGGCACTGAAGCTTTCTTT. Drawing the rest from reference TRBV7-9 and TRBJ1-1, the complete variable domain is DTGVSQNPRHKITKRGQNVTFRCDPISEHNRLYWYRQTLGQGPEFLTYFQNEAQLEKSRLLSDRFSAERPKGSFSTLEIQRTEQGDSAMYLCASTPRGTEAFFGQGTRLTVV.

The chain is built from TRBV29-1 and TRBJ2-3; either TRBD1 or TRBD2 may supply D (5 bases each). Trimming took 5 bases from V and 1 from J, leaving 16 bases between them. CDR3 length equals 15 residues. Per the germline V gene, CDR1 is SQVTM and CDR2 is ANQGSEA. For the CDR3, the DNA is TGCAGCGTTCCAACGATCCGGGACCGCACAGATACGCAGTATTTT. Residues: CSVPTIRDRTDTQYF.

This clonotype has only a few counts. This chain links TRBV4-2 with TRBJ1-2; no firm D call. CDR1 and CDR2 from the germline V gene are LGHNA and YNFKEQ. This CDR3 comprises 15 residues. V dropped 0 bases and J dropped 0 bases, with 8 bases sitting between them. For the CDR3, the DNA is TGTGCCAGCAGCCAAGAGGACGGAACTAACTATGGCTACACCTTC. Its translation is CASSQEDGTNYGYTF.

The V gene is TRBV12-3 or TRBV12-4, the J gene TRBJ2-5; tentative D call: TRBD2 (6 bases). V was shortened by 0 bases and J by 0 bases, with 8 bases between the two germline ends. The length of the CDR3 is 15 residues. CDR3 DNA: TGTGCCAGCAGTTTAGCGGAGGGGTACCAAGAGACCCAGTACTTC. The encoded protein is CASSLAEGYQETQYF.

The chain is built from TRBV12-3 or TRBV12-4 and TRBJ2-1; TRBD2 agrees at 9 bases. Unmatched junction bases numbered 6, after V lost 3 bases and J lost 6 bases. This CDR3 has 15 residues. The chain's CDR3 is CASSLAGGPFNEQFF. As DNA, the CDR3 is TGTGCCAGCAGTTTGGCGGGGGGGCCTTTCAATGAGCAGTTCTTC.

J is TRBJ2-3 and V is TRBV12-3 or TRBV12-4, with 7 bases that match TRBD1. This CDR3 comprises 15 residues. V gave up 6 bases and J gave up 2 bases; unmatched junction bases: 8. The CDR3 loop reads CASRQTGASTDTQYF. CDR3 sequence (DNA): TGTGCCAGCAGGCAAACAGGGGCCTCCACAGATACGCAGTATTTT.

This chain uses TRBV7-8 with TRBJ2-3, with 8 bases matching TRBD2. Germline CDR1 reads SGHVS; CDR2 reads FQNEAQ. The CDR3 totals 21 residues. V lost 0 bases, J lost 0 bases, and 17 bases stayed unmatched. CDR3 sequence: CASSLAGVDGQRGTSTDTQYF. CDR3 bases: TGTGCCAGCAGCTTAGCCGGGGTGGATGGGCAGCGGGGGACTAGCACAGATACGCAGTATTTT.

CDR3 nucleotide sequence: TGCGCCAGCAGCTTGGGAGGGGCGGTTCCAGATACGCAGTATTTT. It yields the protein CASSLGGAVPDTQYF. The V call is TRBV5-1, the J call TRBJ2-3; the D call may be TRBD1 or TRBD2 (5 bases each). V shed 0 bases and J shed 4 bases, with 12 bases lying between them. CDR3 size: 15 residues. CDR1 and CDR2 (germline): SGHRS, YFSETQ. The full variable domain, its missing parts supplied by reference TRBV5-1 and TRBJ2-3, is KAGVTQTPRYLIKTRGQQVTLSCSPISGHRSVSWYQQTPGQGLQFLFEYFSETQRNKGNFPGRFSGRQFSNSRSEMNVSTLELGDSALYLCASSLGGAVPDTQYFGPGTRLTVL.

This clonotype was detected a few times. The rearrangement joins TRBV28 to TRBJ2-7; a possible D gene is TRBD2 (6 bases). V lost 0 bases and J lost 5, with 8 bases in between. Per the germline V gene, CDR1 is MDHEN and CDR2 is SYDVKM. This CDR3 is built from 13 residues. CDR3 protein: CASSLWGGNEQYV. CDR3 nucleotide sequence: TGTGCCAGCAGTTTATGGGGAGGCAACGAGCAGTACGTC.

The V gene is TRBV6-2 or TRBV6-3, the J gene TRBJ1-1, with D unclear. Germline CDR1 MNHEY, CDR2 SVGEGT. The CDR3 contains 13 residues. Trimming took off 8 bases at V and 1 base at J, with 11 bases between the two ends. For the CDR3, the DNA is TGTGCCAGCCAGTCACACCCGAACACTGAAGCTTTCTTT. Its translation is CASQSHPNTEAFF.

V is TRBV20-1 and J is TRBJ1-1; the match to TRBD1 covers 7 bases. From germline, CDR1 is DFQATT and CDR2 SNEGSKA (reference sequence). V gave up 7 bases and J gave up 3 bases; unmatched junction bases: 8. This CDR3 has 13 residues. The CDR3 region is CSEKTGWDTEAFF. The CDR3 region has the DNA TGCAGTGAGAAGACAGGGTGGGACACTGAAGCTTTCTTT.

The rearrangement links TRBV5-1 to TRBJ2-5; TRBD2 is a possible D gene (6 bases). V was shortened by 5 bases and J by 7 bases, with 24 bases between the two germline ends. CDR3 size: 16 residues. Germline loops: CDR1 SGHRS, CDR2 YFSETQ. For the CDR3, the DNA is TGCGCCAGCAGTCTTGGAAGGGACTCTCGTAGTCGGACCCAGTACTTC. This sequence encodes CASSLGRDSRSRTQYF. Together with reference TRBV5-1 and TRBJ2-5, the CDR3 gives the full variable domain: KAGVTQTPRYLIKTRGQQVTLSCSPISGHRSVSWYQQTPGQGLQFLFEYFSETQRNKGNFPGRFSGRQFSNSRSEMNVSTLELGDSALYLCASSLGRDSRSRTQYFGPGTRLLVL.

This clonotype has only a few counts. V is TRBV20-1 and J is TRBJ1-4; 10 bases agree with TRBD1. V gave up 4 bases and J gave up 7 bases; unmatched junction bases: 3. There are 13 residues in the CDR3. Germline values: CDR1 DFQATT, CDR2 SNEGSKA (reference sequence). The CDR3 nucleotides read TGCAGTGCTATCGACAGGGGGCGTGAAAAACTGTTTTTT. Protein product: CSAIDRGREKLFF.

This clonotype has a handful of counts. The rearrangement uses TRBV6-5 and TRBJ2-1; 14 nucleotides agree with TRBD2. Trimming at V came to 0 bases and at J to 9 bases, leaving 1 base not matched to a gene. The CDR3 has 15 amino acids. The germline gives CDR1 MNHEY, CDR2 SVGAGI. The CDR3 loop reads CASSYSGLAGVEQFF. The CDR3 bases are TGTGCCAGCAGTTACTCGGGACTAGCGGGGGTTGAGCAGTTCTTC.

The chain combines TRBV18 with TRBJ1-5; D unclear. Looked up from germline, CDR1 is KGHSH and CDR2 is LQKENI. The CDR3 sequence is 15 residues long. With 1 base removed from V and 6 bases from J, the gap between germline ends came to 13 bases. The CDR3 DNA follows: TGTGCCAGCTCACCACTTCATTCCGGCTCTCAGCCCCAGCATTTT. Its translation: CASSPLHSGSQPQHF.

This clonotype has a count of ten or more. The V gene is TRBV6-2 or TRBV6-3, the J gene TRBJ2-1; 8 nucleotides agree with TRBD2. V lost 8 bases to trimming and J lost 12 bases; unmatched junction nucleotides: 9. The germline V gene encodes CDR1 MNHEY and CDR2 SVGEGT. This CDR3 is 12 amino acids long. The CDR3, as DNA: TGTGCCAGCGGCAGTCCGGGGGGGTCGCAGTTCTTC. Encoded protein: CASGSPGGSQFF.

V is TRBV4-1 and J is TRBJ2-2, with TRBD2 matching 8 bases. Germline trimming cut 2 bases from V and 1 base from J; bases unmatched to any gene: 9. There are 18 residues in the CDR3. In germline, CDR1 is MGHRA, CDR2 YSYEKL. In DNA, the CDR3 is TGCGCCAGCAGCCAACGGGAGAGCGGGGGCCGGAACACCGGGGAGCTGTTTTTT. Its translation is CASSQRESGGRNTGELFF.

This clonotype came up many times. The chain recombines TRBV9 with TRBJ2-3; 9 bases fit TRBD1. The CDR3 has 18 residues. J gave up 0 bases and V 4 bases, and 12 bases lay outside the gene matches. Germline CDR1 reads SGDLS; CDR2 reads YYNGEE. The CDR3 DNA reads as TGTGCCAGCAGCAAAGAGGGAGAACAGGGGGCTAGCACAGATACGCAGTATTTT. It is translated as CASSKEGEQGASTDTQYF.

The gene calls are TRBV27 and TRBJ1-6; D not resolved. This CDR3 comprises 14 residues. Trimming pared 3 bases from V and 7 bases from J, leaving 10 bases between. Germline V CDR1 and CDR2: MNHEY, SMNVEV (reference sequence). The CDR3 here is CASSFDGGNSPLHF. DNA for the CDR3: TGTGCCAGCAGTTTCGATGGAGGAAATTCACCCCTCCACTTT.

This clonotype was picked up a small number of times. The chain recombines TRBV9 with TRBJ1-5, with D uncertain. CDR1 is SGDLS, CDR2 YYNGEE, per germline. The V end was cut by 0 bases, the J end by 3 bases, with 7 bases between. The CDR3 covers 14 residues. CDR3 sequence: CASSVVPDNQPQHF. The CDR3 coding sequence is TGTGCCAGCAGCGTAGTACCTGACAATCAGCCCCAGCATTTT.

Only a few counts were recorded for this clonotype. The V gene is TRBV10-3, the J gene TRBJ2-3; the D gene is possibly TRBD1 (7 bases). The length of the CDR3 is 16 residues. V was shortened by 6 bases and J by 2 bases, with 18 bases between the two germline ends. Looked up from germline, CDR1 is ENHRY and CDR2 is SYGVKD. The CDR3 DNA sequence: TGTGCCATCAGAGCCGTGCAGGGGGGCTACACAGATACGCAGTATTTT. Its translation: CAIRAVQGGYTDTQYF.

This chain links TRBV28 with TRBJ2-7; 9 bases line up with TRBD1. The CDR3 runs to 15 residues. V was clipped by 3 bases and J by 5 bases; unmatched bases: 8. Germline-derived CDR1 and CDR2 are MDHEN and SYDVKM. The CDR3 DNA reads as TGTGCCAGCAGTTTCTCGGGACAGGGTGGAGACGAGCAGTACGTC. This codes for CASSFSGQGGDEQYV.

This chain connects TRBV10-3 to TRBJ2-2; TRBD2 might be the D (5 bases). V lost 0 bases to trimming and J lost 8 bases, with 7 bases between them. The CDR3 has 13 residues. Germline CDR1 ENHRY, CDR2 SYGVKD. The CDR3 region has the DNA TGTGCCATCAGTGAGTCGGAGGATGGGGAGCTGTTTTTT. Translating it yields CAISESEDGELFF.

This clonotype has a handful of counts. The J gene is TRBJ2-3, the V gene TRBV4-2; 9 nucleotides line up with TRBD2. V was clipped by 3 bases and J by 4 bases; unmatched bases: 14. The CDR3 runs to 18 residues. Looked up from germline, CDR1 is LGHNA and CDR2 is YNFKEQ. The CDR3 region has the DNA TGTGCCAGCAGCCACCCTGCTAGCGGGGTTAGCGTCCCAGATACGCAGTATTTT. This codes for CASSHPASGVSVPDTQYF.

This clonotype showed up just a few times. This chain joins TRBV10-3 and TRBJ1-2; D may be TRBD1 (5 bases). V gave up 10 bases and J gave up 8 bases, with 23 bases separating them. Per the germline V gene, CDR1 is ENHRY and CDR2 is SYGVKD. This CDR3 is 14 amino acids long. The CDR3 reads CATGEGIRIVGYTF. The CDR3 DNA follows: TGTGCCACTGGCGAGGGGATAAGGATCGTAGGCTACACCTTC.

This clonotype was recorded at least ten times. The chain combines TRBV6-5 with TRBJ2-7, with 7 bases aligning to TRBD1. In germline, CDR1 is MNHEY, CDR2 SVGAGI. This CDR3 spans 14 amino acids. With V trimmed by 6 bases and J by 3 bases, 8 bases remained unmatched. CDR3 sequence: CASSRQGQGYEQYF. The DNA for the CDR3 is TGTGCCAGCAGCCGACAGGGTCAGGGCTACGAGCAGTACTTC.

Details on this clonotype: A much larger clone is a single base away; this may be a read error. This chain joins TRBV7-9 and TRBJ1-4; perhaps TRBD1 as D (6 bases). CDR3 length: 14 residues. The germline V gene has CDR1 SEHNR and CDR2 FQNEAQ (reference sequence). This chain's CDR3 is CAGSRTARNEKLFF. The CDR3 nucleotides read TGTGCCGGCAGCCGGACAGCGAGAAATGAAAAACTGTTTTTT.

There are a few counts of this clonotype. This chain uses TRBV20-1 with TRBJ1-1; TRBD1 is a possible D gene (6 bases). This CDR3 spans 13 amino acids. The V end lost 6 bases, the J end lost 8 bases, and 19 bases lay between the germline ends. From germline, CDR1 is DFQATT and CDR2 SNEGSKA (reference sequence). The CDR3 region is CSAGKGRTEEAFF. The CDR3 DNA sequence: TGCAGTGCAGGAAAGGGCCGGACAGAAGAAGCTTTCTTT.

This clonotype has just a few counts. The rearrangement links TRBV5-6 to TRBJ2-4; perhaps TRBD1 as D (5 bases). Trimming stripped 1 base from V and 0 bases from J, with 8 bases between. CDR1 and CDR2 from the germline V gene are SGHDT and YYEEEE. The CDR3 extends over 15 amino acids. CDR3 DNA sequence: TGTGCCAGCAGCTTGAGGGGTCTAGCCAAAAACATTCAGTACTTC. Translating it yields CASSLRGLAKNIQYF.